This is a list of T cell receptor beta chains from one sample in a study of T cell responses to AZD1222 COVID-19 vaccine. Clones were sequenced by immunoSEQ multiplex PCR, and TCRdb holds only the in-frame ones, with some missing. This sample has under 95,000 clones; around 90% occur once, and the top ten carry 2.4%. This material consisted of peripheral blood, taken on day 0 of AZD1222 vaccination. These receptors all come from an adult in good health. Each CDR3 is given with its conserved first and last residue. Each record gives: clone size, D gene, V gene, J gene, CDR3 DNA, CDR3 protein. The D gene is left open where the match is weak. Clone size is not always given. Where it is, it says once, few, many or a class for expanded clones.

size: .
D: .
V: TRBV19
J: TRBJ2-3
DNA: TGTGCCAGTAGTGACGGGGGGCTCACAGATACGCAGTATTTT
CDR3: CASSDGGLTDTQYF

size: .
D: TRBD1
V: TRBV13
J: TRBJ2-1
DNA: TGTGCCAGCAGCTCGGACAGGGTCCATGAGCAGTTCTTC
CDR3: CASSSDRVHEQFF

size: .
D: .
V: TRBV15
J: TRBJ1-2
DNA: TGTGCCACCAGCAGATTCCAATCTGGGGACTATGGCTACACCTTC
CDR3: CATSRFQSGDYGYTF

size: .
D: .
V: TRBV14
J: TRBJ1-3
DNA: TGTGCCAGCAGCCACCACACCTCTGGAAACACCATATATTTT
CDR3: CASSHHTSGNTIYF

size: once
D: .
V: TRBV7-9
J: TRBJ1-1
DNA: TGTGCCAGCAGCTTAGACCCGAGGCTGAACACTGAAGCTTTCTTT
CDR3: CASSLDPRLNTEAFF

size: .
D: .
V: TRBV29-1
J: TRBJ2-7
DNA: TGCAGCGTTGAAGATGGGGACGGCTACGAGCAGTACTTC
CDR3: CSVEDGDGYEQYF

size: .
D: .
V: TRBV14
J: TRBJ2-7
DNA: TGTGCCAGCAGCCCCGGGAGTCTCCCCTACGAGCAGTACTTC
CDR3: CASSPGSLPYEQYF

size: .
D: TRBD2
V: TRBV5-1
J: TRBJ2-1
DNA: TGCGCCAGCAGCTCAGGACTAGCGGGAGGAACCCTCTACAATGAGCAGTTCTTC
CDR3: CASSSGLAGGTLYNEQFF

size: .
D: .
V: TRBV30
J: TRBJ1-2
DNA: TGTGCCTGGAGTGTGGCTTTCGGACCCTCAAACTATGGCTACACCTTC
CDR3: CAWSVAFGPSNYGYTF

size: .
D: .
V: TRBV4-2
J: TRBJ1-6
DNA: TGTGCCAGCAGCCAAGAAAAAGGACCGATCCAGGGGTCACCCCTCCACTTT
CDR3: CASSQEKGPIQGSPLHF

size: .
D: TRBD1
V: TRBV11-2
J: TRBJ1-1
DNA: TGTGCCAGCAGCCCCCGACAGGGGCGCCCTGAAGCTTTCTTT
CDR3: CASSPRQGRPEAFF

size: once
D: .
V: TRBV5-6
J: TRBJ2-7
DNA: TGTGCCAGCACCCCGATGAACGCCCACGAGCAGTACTTC
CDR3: CASTPMNAHEQYF

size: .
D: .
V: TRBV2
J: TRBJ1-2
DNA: TGTGCCAGCCAGGACAGTCTGCCTGATGGCTACACCTTC
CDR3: CASQDSLPDGYTF

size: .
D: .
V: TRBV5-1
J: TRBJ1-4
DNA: TGCGCCAGCAGCTTGGGTATCGAGGAAAAACTGTTTTTT
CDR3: CASSLGIEEKLFF

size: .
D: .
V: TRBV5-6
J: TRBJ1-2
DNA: TGTGCCAGCGTCTTCGCGGGCGGTTATGGCTACACCTTC
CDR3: CASVFAGGYGYTF

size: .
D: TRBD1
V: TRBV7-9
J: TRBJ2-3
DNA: TGTGCCAGCAGCTTCGGGACAGTTCTTACCACTAGCACAGATACGCAGTATTTT
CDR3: CASSFGTVLTTSTDTQYF

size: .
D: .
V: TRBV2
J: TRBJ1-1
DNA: TGTGCCAGCAGTGACGAGGTGAACACTGAAGCTTTCTTT
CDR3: CASSDEVNTEAFF

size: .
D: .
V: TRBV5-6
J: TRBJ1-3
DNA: TGTGCCAGCAGCTTGGTAAGGGCGGCTCGCTCTGGAAACACCATATATTTT
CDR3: CASSLVRAARSGNTIYF

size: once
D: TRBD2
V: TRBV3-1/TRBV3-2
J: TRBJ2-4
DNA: TGTGCCAGCAGCCTCCAACTGGGGGGGTTGGACATTCAGTACTTC
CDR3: CASSLQLGGLDIQYF

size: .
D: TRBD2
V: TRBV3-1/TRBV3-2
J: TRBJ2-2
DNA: TGTGCCAGCAGCCAAGCCCTACCACTAGCGGGAGGGCCTTCGTTCGCCGGGGAGCTGTTTTTT
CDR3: CASSQALPLAGGPSFAGELFF

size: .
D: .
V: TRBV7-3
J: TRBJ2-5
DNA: TGTGCCAGCAGCTTAAGAGCCGACCAAGAGACCCAGTACTTC
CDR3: CASSLRADQETQYF

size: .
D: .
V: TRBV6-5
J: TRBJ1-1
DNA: TGTGCCAGCAGTTACTCCGGCAGGATACGTGAAGCTTTCTTT
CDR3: CASSYSGRIREAFF

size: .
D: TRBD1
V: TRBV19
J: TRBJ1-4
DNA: TGTGCCAGTAGTATGCGCAGGGGGGTTAATGAAAAACTGTTTTTT
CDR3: CASSMRRGVNEKLFF

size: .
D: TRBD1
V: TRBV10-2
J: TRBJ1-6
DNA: TGCGCCACCTCGGACAGGGGTAATTCACCCCTCCACTTT
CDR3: CATSDRGNSPLHF

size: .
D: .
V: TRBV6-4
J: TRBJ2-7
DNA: TGTGCCAGCAGTGACAAGGCCTACGAGCAGTACTTC
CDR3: CASSDKAYEQYF

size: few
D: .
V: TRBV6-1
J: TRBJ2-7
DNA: TGTGCCAGCAGTGAAGGAGACACACTCGAGCAGTACTTC
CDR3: CASSEGDTLEQYF

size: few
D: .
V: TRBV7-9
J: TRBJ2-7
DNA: TGTGCCAGCAGCTTAGGAGGCTCCGAGCAGTACTTC
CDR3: CASSLGGSEQYF

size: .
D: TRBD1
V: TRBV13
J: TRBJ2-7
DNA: TGTGCCAGCAGCATTCAAGGACAGGGGGTTTTGAACGAGCAGTACTTC
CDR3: CASSIQGQGVLNEQYF

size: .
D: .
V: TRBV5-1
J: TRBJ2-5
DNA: TGCGCCAGCAGCTTGGCCCACCAAGAGACCCAGTACTTC
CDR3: CASSLAHQETQYF

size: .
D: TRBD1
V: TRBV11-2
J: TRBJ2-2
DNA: TGTGCCAGCAGCCGGGGCCATAGGGGGCCCGGGGAGCTGTTTTTT
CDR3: CASSRGHRGPGELFF

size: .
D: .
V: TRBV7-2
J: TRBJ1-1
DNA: TGTGCCAGCAGCTCACAGTTGAACACTGAAGCTTTCTTT
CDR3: CASSSQLNTEAFF

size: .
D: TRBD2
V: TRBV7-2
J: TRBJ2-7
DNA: TGTGCCAGCAGCTTAGATGTGCTAGCGGGATACACCTACGAGCAGTACTTC
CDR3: CASSLDVLAGYTYEQYF

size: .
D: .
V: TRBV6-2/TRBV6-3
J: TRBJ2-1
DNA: TGTGCCAGCAGTTACAGGGATGGGGATGAGCAGTTCTTC
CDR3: CASSYRDGDEQFF

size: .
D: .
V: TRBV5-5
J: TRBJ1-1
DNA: TGTGCCAGCCTCCCTTGGGGAGGGGACACTGAAGCTTTCTTT
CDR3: CASLPWGGDTEAFF

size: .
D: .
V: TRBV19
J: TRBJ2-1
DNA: TGTGCCAGTAGTGTTAGCCTTTCGAGCTCCTACAATGAGCAGTTCTTC
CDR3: CASSVSLSSSYNEQFF

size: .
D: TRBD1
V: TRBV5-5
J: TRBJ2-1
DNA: TGTGCCAGCAGCGCCTCGTCCGGGACAGATTACAATGAGCAGTTCTTC
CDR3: CASSASSGTDYNEQFF

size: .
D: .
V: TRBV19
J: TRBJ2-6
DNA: TGTGCCAGTAGTGGTGCAGGGTCCAACTCTGGGGCCAACGTCCTGACTTTC
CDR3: CASSGAGSNSGANVLTF

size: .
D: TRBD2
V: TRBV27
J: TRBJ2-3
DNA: TGTGCCAGCAGTTTTCCGGGACACCGAACGGGAGGGCCCCCAGATACGCAGTATTTT
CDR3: CASSFPGHRTGGPPDTQYF

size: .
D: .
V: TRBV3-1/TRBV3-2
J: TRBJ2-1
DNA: TGTGCCAGCAGCCAAGATCTGAGCTCCTACAATGAGCAGTTCTTC
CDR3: CASSQDLSSYNEQFF

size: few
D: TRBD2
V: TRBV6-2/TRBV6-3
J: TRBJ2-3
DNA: TGTGCCAGCAGCCCTACTAGCGGGGGAGGCACAGATACGCAGTATTTT
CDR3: CASSPTSGGGTDTQYF

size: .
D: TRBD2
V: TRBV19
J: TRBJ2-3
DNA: TGTGCCAGTAGTGCCCAAGATAGCGGGGGGGATGGTGATACGCAGTATTTT
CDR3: CASSAQDSGGDGDTQYF

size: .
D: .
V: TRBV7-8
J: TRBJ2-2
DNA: TGTGCCAGCAGCCCGACCCAGAACACCGGGGAGCTGTTTTTT
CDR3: CASSPTQNTGELFF

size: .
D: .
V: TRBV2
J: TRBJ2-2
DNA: TGTGCCAGCAGTGCGGCGACCACCGGGGAGCTGTTTTTT
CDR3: CASSAATTGELFF

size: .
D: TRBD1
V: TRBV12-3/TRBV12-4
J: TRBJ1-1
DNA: TGTGCCAGCAGTTACAGGGGGAACACTGAAGCTTTCTTT
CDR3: CASSYRGNTEAFF

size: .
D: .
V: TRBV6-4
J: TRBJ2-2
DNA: TGTGCCAGCAGTGACTCGAAATCGTCGAACACCGGGGAGCTGTTTTTT
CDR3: CASSDSKSSNTGELFF

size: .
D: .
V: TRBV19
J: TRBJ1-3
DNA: TGTGCCAGTAGTATAGGGTGGACAGCCCCTTTCTCTGGAAACACCATATATTTT
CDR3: CASSIGWTAPFSGNTIYF

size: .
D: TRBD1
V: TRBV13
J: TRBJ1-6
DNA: TGTGCCAGCAGCTTAGTGGCAGGGGGCGACGGTTCACCCCTCCACTTT
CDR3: CASSLVAGGDGSPLHF

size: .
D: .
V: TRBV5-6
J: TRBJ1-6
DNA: TGTGCCAGCAGCTCCATTTCAGATCTACTTAATTCACCCCTCCACTTT
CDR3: CASSSISDLLNSPLHF